This T cell receptor (beta chain) was obtained from a study of cytomegalovirus exposure and HLA in healthy donors. The primer mix had 60 Vbeta and 13 Jbeta primers. TCRdb's table, derived via immunoSEQ multiplex PCR, lists solely in-frame clones and lacks some. The sample has fewer than 150,000 clones, around 85% seen once. The CDR3 runs to 13 residues. V lost 0 bases and J lost 7, with 7 bases in between. The germline V gene encodes CDR1 MNHEY and CDR2 SMNVEV (reference sequence). At collection, donors were nominally healthy, but unrecorded immune exposures were probable. The chain joins TRBV27 to TRBJ1-5; D is undetermined. The clonotype comes from a man in his forties in good health and CMV-seropositive. The sample consisted of PBMCs. The chain's CDR3 is CASSLSVGQPQHF. The CDR3 region has the DNA TGTGCCAGCAGTTTATCGGTCGGGCAGCCCCAGCATTTT.